This TCR beta chain stems from a study of T-cell memory formation after mild COVID-19. Whole-study context: Most TCR clusters belonged to a single donor.

About this clonotype: Its cognate antigen is unknown.

The 5'RACE method, run with constant-segment primers, produced TCR alpha and TCR beta cDNA libraries (carrying sample barcodes and UMIs). MiXCR, run by TCRdb on the 5' RACE reads, gives a single entry per CDR3 protein. The sample shows some 600,000 distinct CDR3 sequences, 15% to 20% of them seen only once. Trimming pared 0 bases from V and 0 bases from J, leaving 7 bases between. Germline CDR1 is SGHNT and CDR2 is YYREEE (reference sequence). This CDR3 region has 15 residues. Study observations and caveats: Mainly in CM and EM were contracting CD4+ clones; CD8+ were in EMRA. Whether second-wave clones peaking at day 37 were SARS-CoV-2 specific went unconfirmed.

Sequencing used PBMCs or a T cell subset sorted from them (not recorded which). This rearrangement joins TRBV5-4 to TRBJ2-1; D uncertain. The origin of this receptor is an adult woman who had mild COVID-19 (a few samples of this study predate the infection). Cell type and time point are not known. CDR3 region: CASSLDQRSYNEQFF. CDR3 coding DNA: TGTGCCAGCAGCTTGGATCAGCGCTCCTACAATGAGCAGTTCTTC.